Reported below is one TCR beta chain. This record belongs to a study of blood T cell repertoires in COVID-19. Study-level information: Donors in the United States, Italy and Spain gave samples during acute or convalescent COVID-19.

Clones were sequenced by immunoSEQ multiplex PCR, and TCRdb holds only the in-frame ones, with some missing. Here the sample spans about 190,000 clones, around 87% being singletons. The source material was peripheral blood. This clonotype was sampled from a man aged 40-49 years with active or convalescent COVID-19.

The CDR3 DNA reads as TGCGCCAGCAGCTTCGCCAACAGGTCTAATGAAAAACTGTTTTTT. It is translated as CASSFANRSNEKLFF. The chain couples TRBV5-1 to TRBJ1-4; D is perhaps TRBD1 (5 bases). The V gene's germline CDR1 is SGHRS and CDR2 YFSETQ. This CDR3 comprises 15 residues. Trimming shortened V by 2 bases and J by 3 bases, and 11 bases separated the two germline ends.